The next 10 T cell receptor beta chains were all read from a single sample in a study of OX40 agonist ivuxolimab in advanced cancers. Assay: immunoSEQ multiplex PCR; the TCRdb copy retains only in-frame clones and omits some. The profile shows roughly 35,000 clones, roughly 86% of them singletons. This sample comprised CD4+ or CD8+ T cells sorted from blood, obtained in a trial of the OX40 agonist ivuxolimab. These receptors were obtained from an adult with an advanced solid tumor such as melanoma, head and neck, liver or kidney cancer.

The chain employs TRBV7-2 and TRBJ2-5; 12 bases match TRBD2. This CDR3 contains 17 residues. V shed 1 base and J 1 base; nucleotides not matched to a gene: 4. From germline, CDR1 is SGHTA and CDR2 FQGNSA. CDR3 amino acids: CASSLGGLAGFQETQYF. The CDR3 coding sequence is TGTGCCAGCAGCTTAGGCGGACTAGCGGGATTCCAAGAGACCCAGTACTTC.

V gene TRBV11-2 combines with J gene TRBJ2-1, with D perhaps matching TRBD2 (5 bases). Trimming removed 1 base at V and 8 bases at J, with 18 bases between. The CDR3 has 16 residues. The germline V gene encodes CDR1 SGHAT and CDR2 FQNNGV. The CDR3 coding sequence is TGTGCCAGCAGCTTAGGCCAGTTCGGCTTGGAGGATGAGCAGTTCTTC. It codes for CASSLGQFGLEDEQFF.

This clone appeared a single time. The chain recombines TRBV10-3 with TRBJ2-7, with D possibly matching TRBD1 (6 bases). The CDR3 has 13 amino acids. The germline V and J ends were trimmed by 6 bases and 4 bases, with 13 bases remaining between them. The germline gives CDR1 ENHRY, CDR2 SYGVKD. CDR3 nucleotides: TGTGCCATCAGGATACAGGGTCTGTACGAGCAGTACTTC. It is translated as CAIRIQGLYEQYF.

The V gene is TRBV2, the J gene TRBJ2-5; D is uncertain. V was clipped by 8 bases and J by 7 bases, with 8 bases between them. Per the germline V gene, CDR1 is SNHLY and CDR2 is FYNNEI. The CDR3 loop spans 10 amino acids. The CDR3 protein is CASSVRTQYF. The CDR3, as DNA: TGTGCCAGCTCGGTCAGGACCCAGTACTTC.

As to this clone: This CDR3 is missing its conserved last phenylalanine or tryptophan, likely due to a read error. The genes are TRBV15 and TRBJ1-6; D remains unclear. Deletions cut 6 bases from V and 9 bases from J, with 9 bases between. In germline, CDR1 is LNHNV, CDR2 YYDKDF (reference sequence). CDR3 size: 12 residues. CDR3 in amino acids: CATRDRSSPLHL. The CDR3 region has the DNA TGTGCCACCAGAGACCGAAGTTCACCCCTCCACCTT.

The chain recombines TRBV29-1 with TRBJ1-1; 7 positions match TRBD1. The V gene end was trimmed by 6 bases and the J gene end by 1 base; junction bases not matched to a gene: 5. The CDR3 is 13 amino acids. Germline V lookup: CDR1 SQVTM, CDR2 ANQGSEA. CDR3 sequence (DNA): TGCAGCGTGATGACAGGGCGGAACACTGAAGCTTTCTTT. It specifies CSVMTGRNTEAFF.

The chain combines TRBV30 with TRBJ2-6; TRBD1 might be the D (5 bases). Germline V gene lookup returns CDR1 GTSNPN and CDR2 SVGIG (reference sequence). The CDR3 covers 14 residues. V was cut by 5 bases and J by 0 bases, with 8 bases left in between. CDR3 region: CAWEGVSGANVLTF. The CDR3 bases are TGTGCCTGGGAAGGGGTCTCTGGGGCCAACGTCCTGACTTTC.

The sample holds a few counts of this clone. This rearrangement joins TRBV18 to TRBJ2-2; D is unresolved. The V and J ends lost 0 bases and 5 bases respectively, with 10 bases between them. In germline, CDR1 is KGHSH, CDR2 LQKENI. This CDR3 is built from 15 residues. As DNA, the CDR3 is TGTGCCAGCTCACCACCGGTAAGAGAGACCGGGGAGCTGTTTTTT. Translating gives CASSPPVRETGELFF.

V gene TRBV4-2 combines with J gene TRBJ2-7; 11 bases are a match to TRBD2. The CDR3 runs to 15 residues. Germline assignment: CDR1 LGHNA and CDR2 YNFKEQ. Unmatched junction bases numbered 7, after V lost 3 bases and J lost 6 bases. The CDR3 loop is CASSQDRLAGTEQYF. CDR3 bases: TGTGCCAGCAGCCAGGACCGACTAGCGGGAACCGAGCAGTACTTC.

V is TRBV11-3 and J is TRBJ1-5; D is unresolved. The CDR3 is 17 amino acids. Deletions cut 1 base from V and 0 bases from J, with 13 bases between. Germline V CDR1 and CDR2: SGHNT, YENEEA. CDR3 bases: TGTGCCAGCAGCTTAGGCCAAAGGTGGTATAGCAATCAGCCCCAGCATTTT. It translates to CASSLGQRWYSNQPQHF.